The next 29 T cell receptor beta chains were all read from a single sample in a study of blood T cell repertoires in COVID-19. Produced via immunoSEQ multiplex PCR; TCRdb's table is partial and in-frame only. The sample has 310,000 or so clones; 89% are singletons. Sequencing input: peripheral blood. These receptors were taken from a man aged 18 to 30 who had recovered from COVID-19.

This chain links TRBV12-3 or TRBV12-4 with TRBJ1-2, with no clear D. The V end was cut by 4 bases, the J end by 6 bases, with 12 bases between. The CDR3 is 13 amino acids. The CDR3 spells CASSSPRSHGYTF. In nucleotides, the CDR3 is TGTGCCAGCAGTTCCCCTCGGTCCCATGGCTACACCTTC.

CDR3 sequence (DNA): TGTGCCAGCAGCTTTTCGGGTGCAGAGACCCAGTACTTC. Protein: CASSFSGAETQYF. The gene calls are TRBV7-2 and TRBJ2-5; D is ambiguous. The CDR3 totals 13 residues. Trimming shortened V by 3 bases and J by 4 bases, and 9 bases separated the two germline ends. Germline V gene lookup returns CDR1 SGHTA and CDR2 FQGNSA.

The chain recombines TRBV19 with TRBJ1-1; D is uncertain. Trimming took 3 bases from V and 0 from J, leaving 11 bases between them. Germline CDR1 and CDR2: LNHDA and SQIVND (reference sequence). The CDR3 covers 15 residues. CDR3: CASSIPGYMNTEAFF. Written as DNA, the CDR3 is TGTGCCAGTAGTATTCCGGGGTATATGAACACTGAAGCTTTCTTT.

This clone was seen a single time. The V gene is TRBV11-1, the J gene TRBJ1-1; weak D call: TRBD1 (5 bases). The CDR3 extends over 15 amino acids. V lost 5 bases to trimming and J lost 5 bases, with 18 bases between them. The V gene's germline CDR1 is SGHAT and CDR2 FQDESV (reference sequence). This CDR3 is CASSGQDPPGTEAFF. CDR3 sequence (DNA): TGTGCCAGCAGCGGACAAGATCCGCCGGGTACTGAAGCTTTCTTT.

The chain is built from TRBV2 and TRBJ1-2; D is unresolved. Trimming took off 3 bases at V and 4 bases at J, with 9 bases between the two ends. This CDR3 comprises 13 residues. Germline V gives CDR1 SNHLY, CDR2 FYNNEI. CDR3 residues: CASSEGGSYGYTF. CDR3 in DNA: TGTGCCAGCAGTGAGGGAGGCTCCTATGGCTACACCTTC.

The chain joins TRBV27 to TRBJ2-5; tentatively, D is TRBD2 (6 bases). The germline gives CDR1 MNHEY, CDR2 SMNVEV (reference sequence). Trimming shortened V by 2 bases and J by 5 bases, and 9 bases separated the two germline ends. The CDR3 is 13 residues long. The CDR3 coding sequence is TGTGCCAGCAGTTTAGTAGGAGGGGAGACCCAGTACTTC. This sequence encodes CASSLVGGETQYF.

This clone was observed a few times. This rearrangement joins TRBV14 to TRBJ2-7; tentatively, D is TRBD1 (6 bases). The CDR3 sequence is 14 residues long. CDR1 and CDR2 from the germline V gene are SGHDN and FVKESK. The germline V and J ends were trimmed by 4 bases and 3 bases, with 13 bases remaining between them. The CDR3 protein is CASSRGPRGYEQYF. The DNA for the CDR3 is TGTGCCAGCAGCCGCGGACCCAGGGGCTACGAGCAGTACTTC.

V is TRBV4-2 and J is TRBJ2-1, with D unclear. There are 14 residues in the CDR3. Germline-derived CDR1 and CDR2 are LGHNA and YNFKEQ. V lost 0 bases, J lost 2 bases, and 5 bases lay in between. For the CDR3, the DNA is TGTGCCAGCAGCCAAGATCACACCTACAATGAGCAGTTCTTC. This sequence encodes CASSQDHTYNEQFF.

This chain uses TRBV2 with TRBJ1-2; 9 bases agree with TRBD1. CDR1 and CDR2 from the germline V gene are SNHLY and FYNNEI. The CDR3 extends over 15 amino acids. Unmatched junction bases numbered 7, after V lost 3 bases and J lost 5 bases. The CDR3 DNA sequence: TGTGCCAGCAGTGACCCGGGGGGGACAGGGTATGGCTACACCTTC. Translating gives CASSDPGGTGYGYTF.

The chain recombines TRBV13 with TRBJ2-2, with TRBD2 matching over 8 bases. CDR3 length: 16 amino acids. Looked up from germline, CDR1 is PRHDT and CDR2 is FYEKMQ (reference sequence). J was trimmed by 2 bases and V by 3 bases; bases with no gene match: 5. For the CDR3, the DNA is TGTGCCAGCAGCTTGTTAGCGGGGATCAACACCGGGGAGCTGTTTTTT. Its translation: CASSLLAGINTGELFF.

The chain joins TRBV6-5 to TRBJ1-6, with D possibly being TRBD1 (6 bases). CDR1 is MNHEY, CDR2 SVGAGI, per germline. This CDR3 is built from 15 residues. Deletions cut 6 bases from V and 6 bases from J, with 15 bases between. The CDR3 reads CASRSGTLGNSPLHF. The CDR3 DNA reads as TGTGCCAGCAGGTCCGGGACATTGGGTAATTCACCCCTCCACTTT.

The chain carries TRBV27 and TRBJ2-5; tentative D call: TRBD1 (5 bases). V was shortened by 1 base and J by 3 bases, with 9 bases between the two germline ends. The CDR3 is 14 residues long. Germline V CDR1 and CDR2: MNHEY, SMNVEV (reference sequence). The CDR3 DNA is TGTGCCAGCAGTTTATATCAGGGCGAAGAGACCCAGTACTTC. It specifies CASSLYQGEETQYF.

The chain combines TRBV2 with TRBJ1-2; TRBD1 aligns across 7 bases. Germline V lookup: CDR1 SNHLY, CDR2 FYNNEI. The CDR3 length is 14 residues. V dropped 5 bases and J dropped 4; count of bases not matched to a gene: 7. The CDR3 sequence is CASSRQGILYGYTF. In DNA, the CDR3 is TGTGCCAGCAGTAGACAGGGAATTCTCTATGGCTACACCTTC. The entire variable domain, with the rest obtained from reference TRBV2 and TRBJ1-2, is as follows: EPEVTQTPSHQVTQMGQEVILRCVPISNHLYFYWYRQILGQKVEFLVSFYNNEISEKSEIFDDQFSVERPDGSNFTLKIRSTKLEDSAMYFCASSRQGILYGYTFGSGTRLTVV.

The chain has TRBV28 and TRBJ1-1, with a possible D match to TRBD1 (5 bases). Germline V gene sequence: CDR1 MDHEN, CDR2 SYDVKM. The V gene lost 5 bases and the J gene lost 5 bases, with 12 bases spanning the gap. CDR3 size: 13 residues. The CDR3 is CASSPRGGTEAFF. CDR3 DNA sequence: TGTGCCAGCAGTCCACGGGGGGGAACTGAAGCTTTCTTT.

This sequence joins TRBV9 and TRBJ2-3, with D hard to call. The germline V and J ends were trimmed by 0 bases and 5 bases, with 4 bases remaining between them. Looked up from germline, CDR1 is SGDLS and CDR2 is YYNGEE. The CDR3 covers 12 residues. This CDR3 reads CASSVGRDTQYF. The CDR3 DNA reads TGTGCCAGCAGCGTAGGTAGAGATACGCAGTATTTT.

The genes are TRBV4-2 and TRBJ1-1, with 7 bases matching TRBD1. Germline CDR1 reads LGHNA; CDR2 reads YNFKEQ. The V gene end was trimmed by 4 bases and the J gene end by 3 bases; junction bases not matched to a gene: 5. The CDR3 contains 14 residues. The CDR3 nucleotides are TGTGCCAGCAGCCTAACAGGGGAGGACACTGAAGCTTTCTTT. Its translation: CASSLTGEDTEAFF.

This chain uses TRBV19 with TRBJ2-7, with D possibly matching TRBD1 (5 bases). V was pared by 3 bases and J by 4 bases, with 10 bases between. The CDR3 contains 13 residues. CDR1 LNHDA and CDR2 SQIVND come from the germline V gene (reference sequence). CDR3 sequence (DNA): TGTGCCAGTAGTATCGCAAGGGGTTACGAGCAGTACTTC. Protein: CASSIARGYEQYF. Complete variable domain (other parts from reference TRBV19 and TRBJ2-7): DGGITQSPKYLFRKEGQNVTLSCEQNLNHDAMYWYRQDPGQGLRLIYYSQIVNDFQKGDIAEGYSVSREKKESFPLTVTSAQKNPTAFYLCASSIARGYEQYFGPGTRLTVT.

The CDR3: CASSSGGAPGELFF. CDR3 in DNA: TGCGCCAGCAGCTCAGGGGGCGCCCCCGGGGAGCTGTTTTTT. This chain links TRBV5-1 with TRBJ2-2; 8 bases are a match to TRBD1. Germline lookup yields CDR1 SGHRS and CDR2 YFSETQ. V was pared by 3 bases and J by 6 bases, with 4 bases of the junction left unmatched. This CDR3 region has 14 residues.

The chain employs TRBV15 and TRBJ2-1; the D gene is possibly TRBD2 (6 bases). The CDR3 length is 13 residues. Germline CDR1 is LNHNV and CDR2 is YYDKDF (reference sequence). The V end was cut by 5 bases, the J end by 3 bases, with 8 bases between. CDR3 residues: CATSSGGYNEQFF. The CDR3 DNA is TGTGCCACCAGCTCCGGGGGCTACAATGAGCAGTTCTTC.

The chain is built from TRBV3-1 (or the pseudogene TRBV3-2) and TRBJ2-1; D unresolved. CDR3 length equals 14 residues. In germline, CDR1 is LGHDT, CDR2 YNNKEL (reference sequence). Trimming removed 3 bases from V and 2 bases from J, with 8 bases in between. CDR3 sequence reads: CASSQSSTYNEQFF. CDR3 in DNA: TGTGCCAGCAGCCAGTCCTCTACCTACAATGAGCAGTTCTTC.

The chain carries TRBV3-1 (or the pseudogene TRBV3-2) and TRBJ2-3; 7 nucleotides line up with TRBD1. The length of the CDR3 is 15 residues. J lost 2 bases, V lost 6 bases, and 8 bases had no gene match. From germline, CDR1 is LGHDT and CDR2 YNNKEL (reference sequence). CDR3 protein: CASRNTGANTDTQYF. CDR3 nucleotide sequence: TGTGCCAGCAGAAACACAGGGGCCAACACAGATACGCAGTATTTT.

V gene TRBV10-1 combines with J gene TRBJ2-7; 7 nucleotides line up with TRBD2. J was trimmed by 5 bases and V by 5 bases; bases with no gene match: 9. The length of the CDR3 is 14 residues. Germline V CDR1 and CDR2: WNHNN, SYGVQD (reference sequence). CDR3 residues: CASSWGREVDEQYF. The DNA for the CDR3 is TGCGCCAGCAGTTGGGGCCGGGAGGTTGACGAGCAGTACTTC.

This chain uses TRBV19 with TRBJ2-5; D is undetermined. CDR1 is LNHDA, CDR2 SQIVND, per germline (reference sequence). The CDR3 has 14 amino acids. V was clipped by 5 bases and J by 2 bases, with 12 bases between them. CDR3 region: CASSGQIQQETQYF. CDR3 coding DNA: TGTGCCAGTAGTGGCCAAATCCAGCAAGAGACCCAGTACTTC. Complete variable domain (other parts from reference TRBV19 and TRBJ2-5): DGGITQSPKYLFRKEGQNVTLSCEQNLNHDAMYWYRQDPGQGLRLIYYSQIVNDFQKGDIAEGYSVSREKKESFPLTVTSAQKNPTAFYLCASSGQIQQETQYFGPGTRLLVL.

The chain combines TRBV6-6 with TRBJ2-3; weak D call: TRBD2 (5 bases). V gave up 6 bases and J gave up 2 bases, with 15 bases separating them. This CDR3 region has 15 residues. CDR1 and CDR2 from the germline V gene are MNHNY and SVGAGI (reference sequence). This chain's CDR3 is CASRGGVWVTDTQYF. The CDR3 DNA sequence: TGTGCCAGCAGAGGAGGTGTTTGGGTCACAGATACGCAGTATTTT.

The chain couples TRBV6-5 to TRBJ2-3, with 9 bases matching TRBD1. Germline assignment: CDR1 MNHEY and CDR2 SVGAGI. CDR3 length: 16 residues. The V gene end was trimmed by 2 bases and the J gene end by 4 bases; junction bases not matched to a gene: 7. The CDR3 DNA sequence: TGTGCCAGCAGTTACCCTACAGGGGGCGGCGCAGATACGCAGTATTTT. Translated: CASSYPTGGGADTQYF.

This chain joins TRBV6-6 and TRBJ2-2; 11 bases align to TRBD1. Germline V gene data show CDR1 as MNHNY and CDR2 as SVGAGI (reference sequence). The CDR3 has 15 residues. Trimming removed 5 bases from V and 3 bases from J; junction bases left unmatched: 2. The CDR3 DNA reads TGTGCCAGCAGTGGACAGGGGGCGGACACCGGGGAGCTGTTTTTT. Amino acids: CASSGQGADTGELFF.

The chain carries TRBV29-1 and TRBJ2-7; 11 bases line up with TRBD2. The germline CDR1 and CDR2 sequences are SQVTM and ANQGSEA. The trim removed 5 bases at V and 3 bases at J, leaving 6 bases unmatched. The CDR3 runs 14 residues. The CDR3 loop reads CSVWGLADDYEQYF. DNA for the CDR3: TGCAGCGTTTGGGGACTAGCGGATGACTACGAGCAGTACTTC.

The chain carries TRBV12-5 and TRBJ2-7; no clear D gene. CDR1 and CDR2 from the germline V gene are LGHNT and FRNRAP. V gave up 4 bases and J gave up 0 bases, with 10 bases separating them. This CDR3 region has 14 residues. CDR3 in amino acids: CASGYLGPSYEQYF. DNA of the CDR3: TGTGCTAGTGGTTACCTAGGCCCCTCCTACGAGCAGTACTTC.

The genes are TRBV7-2 and TRBJ1-5, with D uncertain. Germline V gene sequence: CDR1 SGHTA, CDR2 FQGNSA. Trimming took 4 bases from V and 4 from J, leaving 11 bases between them. CDR3 length equals 14 residues. CDR3 bases: TGTGCCAGCAGCTCCGGACGGGATAATCAGCCCCAGCATTTT. This codes for CASSSGRDNQPQHF.